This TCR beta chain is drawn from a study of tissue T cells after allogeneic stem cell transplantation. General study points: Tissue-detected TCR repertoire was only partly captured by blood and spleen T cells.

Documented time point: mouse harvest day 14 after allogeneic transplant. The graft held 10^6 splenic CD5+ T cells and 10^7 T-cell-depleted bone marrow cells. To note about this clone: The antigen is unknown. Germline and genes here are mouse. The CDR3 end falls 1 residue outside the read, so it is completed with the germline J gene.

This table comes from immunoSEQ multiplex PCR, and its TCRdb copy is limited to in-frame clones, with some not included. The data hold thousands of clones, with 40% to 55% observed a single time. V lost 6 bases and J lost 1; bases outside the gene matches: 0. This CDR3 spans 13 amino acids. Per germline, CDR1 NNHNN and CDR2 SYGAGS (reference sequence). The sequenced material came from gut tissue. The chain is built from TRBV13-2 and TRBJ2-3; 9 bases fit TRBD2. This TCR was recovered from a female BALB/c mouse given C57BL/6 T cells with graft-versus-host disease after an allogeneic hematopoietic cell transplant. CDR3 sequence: CASDWGGAETLYF. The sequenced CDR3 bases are TGTGCCAGCGACTGGGGGGGTGCAGAAACGCTGTAT.